Reported below is one TCR beta chain. Its antigen is as yet unknown. The entry originates in a study of T-cell memory formation after mild COVID-19. Study results and limitations: Several responding clones turned up in pre-infection memory, indicating that cross-reactive memory may have taken part. Contracting CD4+ clones were located mainly in CM and EM, and CD8+ clones in EMRA. Clones that got smaller from day 15 to 85 had even CD4/CD8, while clones growing later tipped toward CD4+.

Germline CDR1 and CDR2: SEHNR and FQNEAQ (reference sequence). The CDR3 is 11 residues long. V lost 1 base and J lost 6, with 4 bases in between. 5'RACE, which relied on constant-segment primers, yielded TCR alpha and TCR beta cDNA libraries carrying sample barcodes and UMIs. TCRdb re-derived calls from the 5' RACE reads in MiXCR, one entry per CDR3 protein. The sample has some 150,000 distinct CDR3 sequences, under 7% seen once; the top ten hold roughly 1.9%. The clonotype was recovered from an adult woman who had mild COVID-19 (a few samples of this study predate the infection). Cell type and time point are not known. Sequenced material: PBMCs or a T cell subset sorted from them (not recorded which). The chain combines TRBV7-9 with TRBJ2-7; unclear D gene. This chain's CDR3 is CASSLGTEQYF. CDR3 nucleotides: TGTGCCAGCAGCTTAGGGACCGAGCAGTACTTC.